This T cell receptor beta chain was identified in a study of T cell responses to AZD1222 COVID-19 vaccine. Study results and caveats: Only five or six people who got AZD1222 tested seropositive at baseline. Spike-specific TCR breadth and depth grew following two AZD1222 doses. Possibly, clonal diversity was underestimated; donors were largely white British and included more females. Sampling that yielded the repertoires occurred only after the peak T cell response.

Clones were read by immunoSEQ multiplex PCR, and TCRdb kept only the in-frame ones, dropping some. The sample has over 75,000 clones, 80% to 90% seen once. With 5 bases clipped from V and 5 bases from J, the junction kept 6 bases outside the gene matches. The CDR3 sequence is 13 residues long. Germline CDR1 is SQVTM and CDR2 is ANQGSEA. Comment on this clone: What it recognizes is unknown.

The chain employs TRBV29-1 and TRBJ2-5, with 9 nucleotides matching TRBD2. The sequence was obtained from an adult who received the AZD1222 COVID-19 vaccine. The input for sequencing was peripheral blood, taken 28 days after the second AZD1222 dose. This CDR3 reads CSVRAGGSETQYF. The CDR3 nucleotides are TGCAGCGTTCGCGCGGGGGGGTCGGAGACCCAGTACTTC. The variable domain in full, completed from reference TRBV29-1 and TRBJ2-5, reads SAVISQKPSRDICQRGTSLTIQCQVDSQVTMMFWYRQQPGQSLTLIATANQGSEATYESGFVIDKFPISRPNLTFSTLTVSNMSPEDSSIYLCSVRAGGSETQYFGPGTRLLVL.